The 2 T cell receptor beta chains presented below share a single source sample, sequenced in a study of OX40 agonist ivuxolimab in advanced cancers. Sequencing used immunoSEQ multiplex PCR; TCRdb keeps in-frame clones, though not all of them. The sample contains tens of thousands of clones, roughly 86% of which appear only once. Sequenced material: CD4+ or CD8+ T cells sorted from blood, taken in a trial of the OX40 agonist ivuxolimab. Receptor source: an adult with an advanced solid tumor such as melanoma, head and neck, liver or kidney cancer.

This CDR3 reads CASSPGQGIGNQPQHF. The CDR3 DNA reads as TGTGCCAGCAGTCCCGGACAGGGGATCGGGAATCAGCCCCAGCATTTT. The chain joins TRBV2 to TRBJ1-5; 9 positions match TRBD1. The ends lost 5 bases at V and 4 bases at J; junction bases unmatched: 9. The germline gives CDR1 SNHLY, CDR2 FYNNEI. This CDR3 contains 16 residues.

The gene calls are TRBV10-3 and TRBJ2-7, with TRBD1 matching 7 bases. Germline V gene lookup returns CDR1 ENHRY and CDR2 SYGVKD. The length of the CDR3 is 13 residues. With 11 bases clipped from V and 4 bases from J, the junction kept 11 bases outside the gene matches. The CDR3 nucleotides read TGTGCCGCCCGACAGGGCCTGCTTTACGAGCAGTACTTC. It translates to CAARQGLLYEQYF.